The present TCR beta chain was sequenced within a study of OX40 agonist ivuxolimab in advanced cancers. Study overall: Patients took ivuxolimab, an agonistic anti-OX40 (CD134) antibody. Study outcomes and limitations: Individuals who were partial responders at 0.1-3.0 mg/kg had clonal expansion that ranked among the lowest.

Clones were sequenced by immunoSEQ multiplex PCR, and TCRdb holds only the in-frame ones, with some missing. The table lists about 68,000 clones, roughly nine tenths of them singletons. The length of the CDR3 is 16 residues. Trimming cost V 2 bases and J 2 bases, with 12 bases left between them. CDR1 and CDR2 from the germline V gene are LNHDA and SQIVND (reference sequence). Regarding this clone: Its antigen is still unknown.

This sequence originates from an adult with an advanced solid tumor such as melanoma, head and neck, liver or kidney cancer. The chain recombines TRBV19 with TRBJ1-4; a weak D match, TRBD1 (5 bases). The material was CD4+ or CD8+ T cells sorted from blood, obtained in a trial of the OX40 agonist ivuxolimab. The CDR3 is CASSIPGGPTNEKLFF. The DNA for the CDR3 is TGTGCCAGTAGTATACCCGGGGGTCCGACTAATGAAAAACTGTTTTTT.